The entry below describes one T cell receptor beta chain. As yet, its antigen is unknown. The data derive from a study of cytomegalovirus exposure and HLA in healthy donors. Use of 60 Vbeta and 13 Jbeta primers characterized the PCR. Assay: immunoSEQ multiplex PCR; the TCRdb copy retains only in-frame clones and omits some. Found here are some 170,000 clones, more than 75% of them singletons; the top ten hold 0.96%. Germline V gives CDR1 SGHRS, CDR2 YFSETQ. This CDR3 comprises 14 residues. Between the trimmed V and J ends, which lost 0 bases and 10 bases, there was a span of 15 bases. General study results and limits: An analysis done earlier found most TCR beta V segments productive about 90% or about 30% of the time.

The receptor was isolated from a girl aged 2-9 years in good health and CMV-seropositive. The sequenced material came from PBMCs. The chain joins TRBV5-1 to TRBJ2-3, with TRBD2 as a possible D gene (6 bases). The CDR3 spells CASSLEAGTTPQYF. Written as DNA, the CDR3 is TGCGCCAGCAGCTTGGAGGCGGGGACCACCCCGCAGTATTTT.